The clone carrying this T cell receptor beta chain showed up many times. What it recognizes is unknown. TCR beta CDR3 regions were amplified from RNA. Primed by the HTBI set, a first-round RT-PCR was run on the TCR CDR3. TCRdb re-derived calls from the multiplex PCR reads in MiXCR, one entry per CDR3 protein. The data show approximately 600,000 distinct CDR3 sequences, around 21% seen once. V gave up 3 bases and J gave up 3 bases, with 13 bases separating them. This CDR3 contains 15 residues. Per germline, CDR1 SGHRS and CDR2 YFSETQ. This sample is part of a study of T cells in Graves' hyperthyroidism and ophthalmopathy. Study-level results: Expanded thyroid clonotypes (above 0.001) were mostly also found in blood. It was a median approximately 6 months before onset that the model predicted ophthalmopathy.

Ophthalmopathy in the patients scored at least 3 on Clinical Activity Score and at least 4 on NOSPECS grade, lasting under 3 months. The gene calls are TRBV5-1 and TRBJ1-5; D may be TRBD1 (5 bases). This clonotype was obtained from a man aged 25-45 years with Graves' ophthalmopathy. Material: blood. The CDR3 protein is CASSSKGTDNQPQHF. The DNA for the CDR3 is TGCGCCAGCAGCTCTAAGGGGACGGACAATCAGCCCCAGCATTTT.